The 27 T cell receptor beta chains presented below share a single source sample, sequenced in a study of blood T cell repertoires in COVID-19 (dated by TCRdb to about 2020). Libraries were built with the immunoSEQ multiplex PCR assay. TCRdb mirrors the immuneACCESS table, restricted to in-frame sequences. Some clones are absent from its copies; in checked studies, under half trace to an unresolved V gene, and the reason for the others is unknown. This sample has 200,000 to 250,000 clones in its table, and 75% to 85% of those were observed once. The ten biggest clones cover 9.2% of the sample. Sequencing input: PBMCs or T cells enriched from blood (not recorded which). These receptors came from a man aged 35 to 55 who had recovered from COVID-19.

The rearrangement joins TRBV4-2 to TRBJ2-1; D is undetermined. Trimming removed 4 bases from V and 0 bases from J, with 13 bases in between. The CDR3 runs 16 residues. Germline V CDR1 and CDR2: LGHNA, YNFKEQ. For the CDR3, the DNA is TGTGCCAGCAGCCCCAGCAGATACAGCTCCTACAATGAGCAGTTCTTC. It specifies CASSPSRYSSYNEQFF.

This CDR3 is CAWSGQHNSPLHF. The CDR3 DNA reads as TGTGCCTGGAGTGGACAGCATAATTCACCCCTCCACTTT. The chain has TRBV30 and TRBJ1-6; D perhaps matches TRBD1 (5 bases). This CDR3 contains 13 residues. Trimming pared 1 base from V and 5 bases from J, leaving 6 bases between. Germline loops: CDR1 GTSNPN, CDR2 SVGIG (reference sequence). The full variable domain, with the rest looked up from reference TRBV30 and TRBJ1-6, is SQTIHQWPATLVQPVGSPLSLECTVEGTSNPNLYWYRQAAGRGLQLLFYSVGIGQISSEVPQNLSASRPQDRQFILSSKKLLLSDSGFYLCAWSGQHNSPLHFGNGTRLTVT.

The chain recombines TRBV18 with TRBJ1-1; D ambiguous. The V gene's germline CDR1 is KGHSH and CDR2 LQKENI. The CDR3 has 14 amino acids. V gave up 2 bases and J gave up 5 bases, with 12 bases separating them. The CDR3 spells CASSPESSGTEAFF. The CDR3 nucleotides read TGTGCCAGCTCACCAGAGTCTAGTGGGACTGAAGCTTTCTTT.

This clone was seen more than once but under ten times. The rearrangement links TRBV12-5 to TRBJ1-3, with D perhaps TRBD1 (6 bases). V lost 6 bases, J lost 4 bases, and 13 bases lay in between. The germline V gene has CDR1 LGHNT and CDR2 FRNRAP. The CDR3 runs 14 residues. CDR3 nucleotides: TGTGCTAGTGGCCAAGACAGGTTGGGAAACACCATATATTTT. Translation: CASGQDRLGNTIYF.

The chain has TRBV5-1 and TRBJ2-3; D possibly corresponds to TRBD2 (6 bases). This CDR3 has 14 amino acids. Trimming cost V 4 bases and J 2 bases, with 11 bases left between them. In germline, CDR1 is SGHRS, CDR2 YFSETQ. CDR3 sequence (DNA): TGCGCCAGCAGCACGGGAGAAGTCACAGATACGCAGTATTTT. Its translation is CASSTGEVTDTQYF.

This clone has just a few counts. This chain uses TRBV7-8 with TRBJ1-3; no firm D call. The CDR3 consists of 16 residues. Trimming removed 5 bases from V and 4 bases from J, with 18 bases in between. Looked up from germline, CDR1 is SGHVS and CDR2 is FQNEAQ. The CDR3 DNA follows: TGTGCCAGCAGCCGCGCCGGGTCCCCTGGAGGAAACACCATATATTTT. Amino acid sequence: CASSRAGSPGGNTIYF.

The rearrangement uses TRBV6-2 or TRBV6-3 and TRBJ2-7; possibly TRBD2 for D (6 bases). V dropped 2 bases and J dropped 1 base, with 15 bases sitting between them. The germline CDR1 and CDR2 sequences are MNHEY and SVGEGT. This CDR3 is 16 amino acids long. The CDR3 DNA follows: TGTGCCAGCAGTTACCCTCCGGGACTCCCTTCCTACGAGCAGTACTTC. This gives the protein CASSYPPGLPSYEQYF.

The CDR3 loop is CAISESRGQGNTEAFF. In DNA, the CDR3 is TGTGCCATCAGTGAGTCGAGGGGGCAAGGGAACACTGAAGCTTTCTTT. This sequence joins TRBV10-3 and TRBJ1-1; 7 bases are shared with TRBD1. Germline-derived CDR1 and CDR2 are ENHRY and SYGVKD. This CDR3 is 16 amino acids long. V lost 0 bases and J lost 1; bases outside the gene matches: 5.

A single count supports this clone. The rearrangement links TRBV30 to TRBJ2-7, with 7 bases that match TRBD2. V was clipped by 5 bases and J by 6 bases; unmatched bases: 16. The CDR3 has 15 residues. The V gene's germline CDR1 is GTSNPN and CDR2 SVGIG (reference sequence). This CDR3 reads CAWGFTSSGASEQYF. CDR3 DNA sequence: TGTGCCTGGGGATTTACGTCTAGCGGAGCCAGCGAGCAGTACTTC.

This clone appeared a few times. This sequence joins TRBV11-2 and TRBJ2-2; D gene ambiguous. Germline CDR1 is SGHAT and CDR2 is FQNNGV. The CDR3 extends over 15 amino acids. Trimming took 3 bases from V and 6 from J, leaving 14 bases between them. The CDR3 loop reads CASSFEIIVSGELFF. CDR3 in DNA: TGTGCCAGCAGCTTCGAGATTATAGTCTCCGGGGAGCTGTTTTTT.

The CDR3 here is CASRDRGGGEKLFF. Written as DNA, the CDR3 is TGTGCCAGCCGGGACAGGGGAGGCGGTGAAAAACTGTTTTTT. This chain joins TRBV6-5 and TRBJ1-4, with 10 bases identical to TRBD1. Germline values: CDR1 MNHEY, CDR2 SVGAGI. V shed 8 bases, J shed 7 bases, and the junction held 7 bases outside the gene matches. The CDR3 has 14 amino acids.

This clone has a handful of counts. The chain links TRBV18 to TRBJ1-3; TRBD1 matches at 8 bases. Germline CDR1 KGHSH, CDR2 LQKENI. Trimming cost V 4 bases and J 0 bases; bases outside gene matches: 5. The length of the CDR3 is 16 residues. This chain's CDR3 is CASSLKGTGSGNTIYF. The CDR3 nucleotides read TGTGCCAGCTCACTTAAAGGGACAGGCTCTGGAAACACCATATATTTT.

A single count supports this clone. This chain uses TRBV25-1 with TRBJ1-5; D gene ambiguous. The CDR3 runs to 14 residues. Trimming left V 1 base short and J 2 bases short, with 6 bases between. Germline V gives CDR1 MGHDK, CDR2 SYGVNS. The CDR3, as DNA: TGTGCCAGCAGTGAATCCGGGGGCAATCAGCCCCAGCATTTT. The encoded protein is CASSESGGNQPQHF.

The chain is built from TRBV4-1 and TRBJ1-5, with a possible D match to TRBD1 (5 bases). The CDR3 loop spans 15 amino acids. V lost 1 base and J 4 bases, leaving 11 bases between the germline ends. The germline gives CDR1 MGHRA, CDR2 YSYEKL. The chain's CDR3 is CASSQAGIPNQPQHF. The CDR3 region has the DNA TGCGCCAGCAGCCAAGCAGGGATCCCTAATCAGCCCCAGCATTTT.

The chain carries TRBV28 and TRBJ1-5; D might be TRBD1 (6 bases). This CDR3 is 13 amino acids long. Deletions cut 2 bases from V and 6 bases from J, with 8 bases between. Germline CDR1 is MDHEN and CDR2 is SYDVKM. CDR3 region: CASSLTGRQPQHF. As DNA, the CDR3 is TGTGCCAGCAGTTTAACAGGGCGTCAGCCCCAGCATTTT.

This chain connects TRBV10-3 to TRBJ2-3, with 9 bases matching TRBD2. With 2 bases clipped from V and 2 bases from J, the junction kept 14 bases outside the gene matches. CDR1 is ENHRY and CDR2 is SYGVKD in the germline V gene. The CDR3 sequence is 19 residues long. This CDR3 is CAISEPRLKAGGLTDTQYF. CDR3 nucleotides: TGTGCCATCAGTGAGCCTCGGTTGAAAGCGGGAGGACTCACAGATACGCAGTATTTT.

The count of this clone is one. V usage is TRBV4-1 and J usage is TRBJ1-5; D unclear. Trimming pared 4 bases from V and 4 bases from J, leaving 11 bases between. This CDR3 comprises 14 residues. Looked up from germline, CDR1 is MGHRA and CDR2 is YSYEKL. CDR3 nucleotide sequence: TGCGCCAGCAGCCCTCGCTTGCTAAATCAGCCCCAGCATTTT. It yields the protein CASSPRLLNQPQHF.

The chain carries TRBV7-6 and TRBJ2-2; a weak D match, TRBD1 (5 bases). This CDR3 spans 16 amino acids. V lost 5 bases and J 0 bases, leaving 13 bases between the germline ends. Germline values: CDR1 SGHVS, CDR2 FNYEAQ. CDR3 amino acids: CASSTPGHTNTGELFF. The CDR3 nucleotides read TGTGCCAGCAGCACGCCAGGACACACGAACACCGGGGAGCTGTTTTTT.

This chain connects TRBV12-3 or TRBV12-4 to TRBJ2-7; 7 nucleotides align to TRBD1. V shed 6 bases and J 1 base; nucleotides not matched to a gene: 3. The CDR3 has 13 amino acids. The CDR3 bases are TGTGCCAGCAGGAGGGGGCTGTCCTACGAGCAGTACTTC. Translation gives CASRRGLSYEQYF.

The DNA for the CDR3 is TGTGCCAGCAGTCGGGACAGGGTCGAAGGGGACGAGCAGTACTTC. Translation gives CASSRDRVEGDEQYF. The chain is built from TRBV5-8 and TRBJ2-7; 9 nucleotides align to TRBD1. The CDR3 length is 15 residues. Germline CDR1 and CDR2: SGHTS and YDEGEE. The trim removed 5 bases at V and 5 bases at J, leaving 11 bases unmatched.

This clone occurred many times. V gene TRBV2 combines with J gene TRBJ1-1, with D unresolved. Germline V gene sequence: CDR1 SNHLY, CDR2 FYNNEI. V lost 3 bases and J lost 1, with 6 bases in between. The CDR3 has 13 amino acids. In nucleotides, the CDR3 is TGTGCCAGCAGTGATTTATGGAACACTGAAGCTTTCTTT. This encodes CASSDLWNTEAFF. Full variable domain (remainder filled in from reference TRBV2 and TRBJ1-1): EPEVTQTPSHQVTQMGQEVILRCVPISNHLYFYWYRQILGQKVEFLVSFYNNEISEKSEIFDDQFSVERPDGSNFTLKIRSTKLEDSAMYFCASSDLWNTEAFFGQGTRLTVV.

The chain is built from TRBV29-1 and TRBJ1-1; D unclear. The V and J ends lost 4 bases and 3 bases respectively, with 12 bases between them. Per germline, CDR1 SQVTM and CDR2 ANQGSEA. The CDR3 contains 13 residues. The CDR3 nucleotides read TGCAGCGTTGCCCTATCGGCGGACACTGAAGCTTTCTTT. Its protein product is CSVALSADTEAFF.

The gene calls are TRBV7-9 and TRBJ2-3, with 7 positions matching TRBD2. Germline trimming cut 10 bases from V and 3 bases from J; bases unmatched to any gene: 10. CDR1 and CDR2 (germline): SEHNR, FQNEAQ (reference sequence). This CDR3 contains 14 residues. CDR3 nucleotide sequence: TGTGCCACCTCGACAGTCGGGGGGACAGATACGCAGTATTTT. It yields the protein CATSTVGGTDTQYF. The complete variable domain, with remaining parts taken from reference TRBV7-9 and TRBJ2-3, reads DTGVSQNPRHKITKRGQNVTFRCDPISEHNRLYWYRQTLGQGPEFLTYFQNEAQLEKSRLLSDRFSAERPKGSFSTLEIQRTEQGDSAMYLCATSTVGGTDTQYFGPGTRLTVL.

The chain joins TRBV4-1 to TRBJ1-2; D is perhaps TRBD1 (5 bases). The CDR3 covers 12 residues. The germline gives CDR1 MGHRA, CDR2 YSYEKL. Trimming shortened V by 3 bases and J by 8 bases, and 10 bases separated the two germline ends. CDR3: CASSHWDLGYTF. The DNA of the CDR3 is TGCGCCAGCAGCCATTGGGACTTGGGCTACACCTTC.

V is TRBV19 and J is TRBJ1-1; 9 nucleotides align to TRBD1. Per germline, CDR1 LNHDA and CDR2 SQIVND (reference sequence). With 1 base clipped from V and 6 bases from J, the junction kept 9 bases outside the gene matches. This CDR3 contains 16 residues. The CDR3 here is CASSIVHGTGPAEAFF. The CDR3 coding sequence is TGTGCCAGTAGTATAGTCCATGGGACAGGGCCCGCTGAAGCTTTCTTT.

A note on this clone: Sequence at one end of the junction differs from germline and may be a read error. The CDR3 loop is CASSLALGRAGADF. DNA for the CDR3: TGTGCCAGCAGCTTGGCCTTGGGTCGAGCAGGGGCCGACTTC. This chain connects TRBV5-4 to TRBJ1-2, with TRBD1 as a possible D gene (6 bases). The CDR3 runs 14 residues. Per the germline V gene, CDR1 is SGHNT and CDR2 is YYREEE (reference sequence).

As for this clone: Different DNA sequences within this sample yield the same CDR3. The V and J genes are TRBV12-3 or TRBV12-4 and TRBJ1-1; 7 bases line up with TRBD1. The CDR3 runs 13 residues. V lost 6 bases and J lost 4; bases outside the gene matches: 5. The CDR3 loop reads CASSLTGSTEAFF. The CDR3 DNA reads TGTGCCAGCAGCCTGACAGGGAGCACTGAAGCTTTCTTT.